The clone carrying this T cell receptor (beta chain) was found once. The table came from immunoSEQ multiplex PCR; TCRdb's copy has only in-frame clones and leaves some out. There are about 300,000 clones in the sample; 85% to 90% occur only once, and 1% to 1.5% lies in the top ten. This record comes from a study of blood T cell repertoires in COVID-19. The CDR3 runs to 15 residues. CDR1 and CDR2 (germline): LNHDA, SQIVND (reference sequence). Trimming cost V 0 bases and J 4 bases, with 12 bases left between them. Sequencing used peripheral blood. This receptor was identified in an older man with acute or convalescent COVID-19. This chain links TRBV19 with TRBJ1-2; D possibly corresponds to TRBD1 (5 bases). The CDR3 coding sequence is TGTGCCAGTAGTATAGAAAGGGGCGGCGGCTATGGCTACACCTTC. This codes for CASSIERGGGYGYTF.